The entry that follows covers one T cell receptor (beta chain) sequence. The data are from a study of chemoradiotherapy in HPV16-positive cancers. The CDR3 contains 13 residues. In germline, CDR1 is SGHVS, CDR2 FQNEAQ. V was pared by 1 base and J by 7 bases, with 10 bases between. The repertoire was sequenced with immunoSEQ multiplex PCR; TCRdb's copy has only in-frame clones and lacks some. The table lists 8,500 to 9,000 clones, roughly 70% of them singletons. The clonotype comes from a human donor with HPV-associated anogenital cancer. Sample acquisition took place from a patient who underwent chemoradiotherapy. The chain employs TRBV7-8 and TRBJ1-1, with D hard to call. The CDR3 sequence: CASSLVEADEAFF. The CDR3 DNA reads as TGTGCCAGCAGCTTAGTGGAGGCGGATGAAGCTTTCTTT.